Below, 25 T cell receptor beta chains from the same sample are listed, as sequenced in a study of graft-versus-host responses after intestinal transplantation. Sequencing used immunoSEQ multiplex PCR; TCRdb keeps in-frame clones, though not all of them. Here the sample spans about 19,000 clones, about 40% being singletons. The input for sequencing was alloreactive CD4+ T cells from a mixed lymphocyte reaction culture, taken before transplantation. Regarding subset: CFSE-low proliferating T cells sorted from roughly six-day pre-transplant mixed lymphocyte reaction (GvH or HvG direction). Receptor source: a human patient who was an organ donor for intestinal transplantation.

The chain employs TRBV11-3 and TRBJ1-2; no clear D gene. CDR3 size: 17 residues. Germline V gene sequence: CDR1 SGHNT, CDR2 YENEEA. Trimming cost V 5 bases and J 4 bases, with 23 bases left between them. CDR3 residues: CASSNLFDLGKIYGYTF. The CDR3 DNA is TGTGCCAGCAGCAACCTTTTCGATCTCGGAAAGATCTATGGCTACACCTTC.

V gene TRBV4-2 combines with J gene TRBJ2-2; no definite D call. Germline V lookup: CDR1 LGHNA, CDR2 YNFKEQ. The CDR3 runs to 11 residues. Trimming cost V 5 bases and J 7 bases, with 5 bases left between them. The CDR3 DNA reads TGTGCCAGCAGCTTGATCGGGGAGCTGTTTTTT. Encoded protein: CASSLIGELFF.

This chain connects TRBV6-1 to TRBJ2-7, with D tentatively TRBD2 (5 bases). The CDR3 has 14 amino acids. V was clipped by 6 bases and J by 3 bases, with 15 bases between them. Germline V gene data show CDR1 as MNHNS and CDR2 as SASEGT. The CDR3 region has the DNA TGTGCCAGCAGCCCGGACCCTAGCTACTACGAGCAGTACTTC. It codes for CASSPDPSYYEQYF.

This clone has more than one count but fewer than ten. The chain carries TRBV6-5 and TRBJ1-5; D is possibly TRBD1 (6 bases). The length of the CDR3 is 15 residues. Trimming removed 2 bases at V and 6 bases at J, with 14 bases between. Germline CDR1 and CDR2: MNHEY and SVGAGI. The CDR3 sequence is CASSYLGGGAQPQHF. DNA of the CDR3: TGTGCCAGCAGTTACCTCGGGGGGGGCGCTCAGCCCCAGCATTTT.

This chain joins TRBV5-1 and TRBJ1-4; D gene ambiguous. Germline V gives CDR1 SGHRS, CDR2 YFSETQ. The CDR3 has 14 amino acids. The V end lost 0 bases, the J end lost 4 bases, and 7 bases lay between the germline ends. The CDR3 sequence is CASSLEGFNEKLFF. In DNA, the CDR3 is TGCGCCAGCAGCTTGGAAGGTTTTAATGAAAAACTGTTTTTT.

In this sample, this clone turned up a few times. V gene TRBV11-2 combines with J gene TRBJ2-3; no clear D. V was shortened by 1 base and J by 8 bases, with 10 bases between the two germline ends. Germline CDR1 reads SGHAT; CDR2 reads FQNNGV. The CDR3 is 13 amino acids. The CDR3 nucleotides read TGTGCCAGCAGCTTAGTAAAAACTGGTACGCAGTATTTT. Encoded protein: CASSLVKTGTQYF.

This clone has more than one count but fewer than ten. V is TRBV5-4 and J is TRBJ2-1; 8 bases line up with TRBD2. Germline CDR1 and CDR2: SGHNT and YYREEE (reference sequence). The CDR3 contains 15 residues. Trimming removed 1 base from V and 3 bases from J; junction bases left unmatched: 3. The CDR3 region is CASSLRLAIYNEQFF. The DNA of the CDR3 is TGTGCCAGCAGCTTGAGACTAGCGATCTACAATGAGCAGTTCTTC. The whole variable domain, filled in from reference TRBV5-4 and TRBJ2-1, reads ETGVTQSPTHLIKTRGQQVTLRCSSQSGHNTVSWYQQALGQGPQFIFQYYREEENGRGNFPPRFSGLQFPNYSSELNVNALELDDSALYLCASSLRLAIYNEQFFGPGTRLTVL.

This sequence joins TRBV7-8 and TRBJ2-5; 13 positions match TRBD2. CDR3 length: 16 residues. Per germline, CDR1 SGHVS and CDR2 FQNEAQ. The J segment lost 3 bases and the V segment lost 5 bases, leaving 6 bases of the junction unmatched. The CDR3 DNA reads TGTGCCAGCAGCACCCTACTAGCGGGAGGGGAAGAGACCCAGTACTTC. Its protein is CASSTLLAGGEETQYF.

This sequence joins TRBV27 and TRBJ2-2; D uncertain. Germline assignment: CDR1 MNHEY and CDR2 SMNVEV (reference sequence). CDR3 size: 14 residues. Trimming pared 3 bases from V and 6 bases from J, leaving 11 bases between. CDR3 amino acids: CASSFQAIAGELFF. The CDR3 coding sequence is TGTGCCAGCAGTTTCCAGGCTATTGCCGGGGAGCTGTTTTTT.

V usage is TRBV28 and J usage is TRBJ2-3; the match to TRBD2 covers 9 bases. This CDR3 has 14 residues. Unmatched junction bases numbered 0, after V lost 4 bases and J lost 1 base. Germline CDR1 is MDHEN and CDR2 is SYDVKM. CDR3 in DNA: TGTGCCAGCAGTTCTAGCGGGGGCACAGATACGCAGTATTTT. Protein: CASSSSGGTDTQYF. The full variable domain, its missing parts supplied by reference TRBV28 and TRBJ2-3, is DVKVTQSSRYLVKRTGEKVFLECVQDMDHENMFWYRQDPGLGLRLIYFSYDVKMKEKGDIPEGYSVSREKKERFSLILESASTNQTSMYLCASSSSGGTDTQYFGPGTRLTVL.

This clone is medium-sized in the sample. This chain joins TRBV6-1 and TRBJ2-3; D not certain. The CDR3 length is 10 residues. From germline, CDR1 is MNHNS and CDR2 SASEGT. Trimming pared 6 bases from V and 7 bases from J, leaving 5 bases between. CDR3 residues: CASRSHTQYF. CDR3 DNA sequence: TGTGCCAGCAGGAGCCATACGCAGTATTTT.

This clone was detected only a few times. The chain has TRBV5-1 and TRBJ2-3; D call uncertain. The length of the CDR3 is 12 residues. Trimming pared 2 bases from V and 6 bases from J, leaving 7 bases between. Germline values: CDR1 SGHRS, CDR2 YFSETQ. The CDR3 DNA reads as TGCGCCAGCAGCTTTAATGGCGATACGCAGTATTTT. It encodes CASSFNGDTQYF.

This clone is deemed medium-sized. CDR3 sequence: CATTRTSGREDTGELFF. CDR3 in DNA: TGCGCCACCACCAGGACTAGCGGGAGGGAGGACACCGGGGAGCTGTTTTTT. The V gene is TRBV10-1, the J gene TRBJ2-2, with 15 nucleotides matching TRBD2. V lost 10 bases to trimming and J lost 3 bases; unmatched junction nucleotides: 9. The CDR3 contains 17 residues. From germline, CDR1 is WNHNN and CDR2 SYGVQD (reference sequence).

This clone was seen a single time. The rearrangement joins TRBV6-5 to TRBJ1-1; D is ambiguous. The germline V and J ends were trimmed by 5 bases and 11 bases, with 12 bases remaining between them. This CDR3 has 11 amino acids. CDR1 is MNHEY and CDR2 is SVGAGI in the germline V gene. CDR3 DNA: TGTGCCAGCAGTACCCTCTTTCGTGCTTTCTTT. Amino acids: CASSTLFRAFF.

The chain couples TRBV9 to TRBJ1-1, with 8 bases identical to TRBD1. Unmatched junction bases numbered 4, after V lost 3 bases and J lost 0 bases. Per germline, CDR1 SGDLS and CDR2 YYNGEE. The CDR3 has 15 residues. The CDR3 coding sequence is TGTGCCAGCAGCGCGGGGACAGGTTTGAACACTGAAGCTTTCTTT. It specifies CASSAGTGLNTEAFF.

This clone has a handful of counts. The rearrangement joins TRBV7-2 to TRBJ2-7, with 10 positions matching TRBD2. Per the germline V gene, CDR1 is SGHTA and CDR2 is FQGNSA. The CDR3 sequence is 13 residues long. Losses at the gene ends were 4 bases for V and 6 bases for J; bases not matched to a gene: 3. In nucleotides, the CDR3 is TGTGCCAGCAGCTCTCTAGCGGGAGTCGAGCAGTACTTC. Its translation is CASSSLAGVEQYF.

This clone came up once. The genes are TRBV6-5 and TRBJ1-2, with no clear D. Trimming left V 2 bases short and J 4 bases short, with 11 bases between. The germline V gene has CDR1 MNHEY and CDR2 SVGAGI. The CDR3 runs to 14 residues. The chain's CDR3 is CASSYARTGYGYTF. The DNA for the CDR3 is TGTGCCAGCAGTTACGCTCGAACCGGCTATGGCTACACCTTC.

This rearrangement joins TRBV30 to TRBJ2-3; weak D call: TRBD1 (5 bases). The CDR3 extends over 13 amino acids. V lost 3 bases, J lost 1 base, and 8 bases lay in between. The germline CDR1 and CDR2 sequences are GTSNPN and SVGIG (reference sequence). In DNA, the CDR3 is TGTGCCTGGAGCTCCAGGGGCACAGATACGCAGTATTTT. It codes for CAWSSRGTDTQYF.

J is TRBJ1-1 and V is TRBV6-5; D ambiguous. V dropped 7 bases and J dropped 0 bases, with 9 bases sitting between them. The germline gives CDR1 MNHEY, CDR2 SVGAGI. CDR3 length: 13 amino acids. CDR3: CASTVNMNTEAFF. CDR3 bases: TGTGCCAGCACTGTCAACATGAACACTGAAGCTTTCTTT.

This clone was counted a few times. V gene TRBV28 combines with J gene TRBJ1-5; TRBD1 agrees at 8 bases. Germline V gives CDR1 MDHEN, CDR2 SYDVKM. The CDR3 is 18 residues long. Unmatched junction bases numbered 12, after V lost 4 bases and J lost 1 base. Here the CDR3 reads CASSSRTGSVPSNQPQHF. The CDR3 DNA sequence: TGTGCCAGCAGTTCGCGGACAGGGTCGGTCCCGAGCAATCAGCCCCAGCATTTT.

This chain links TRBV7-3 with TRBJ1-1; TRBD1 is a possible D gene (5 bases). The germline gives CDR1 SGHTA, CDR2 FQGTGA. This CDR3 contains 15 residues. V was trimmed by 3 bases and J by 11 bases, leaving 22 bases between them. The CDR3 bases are TGTGCCAGCAGCTTGGCCATTCCGGGGGTGGCGACGGCTTTCTTT. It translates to CASSLAIPGVATAFF.

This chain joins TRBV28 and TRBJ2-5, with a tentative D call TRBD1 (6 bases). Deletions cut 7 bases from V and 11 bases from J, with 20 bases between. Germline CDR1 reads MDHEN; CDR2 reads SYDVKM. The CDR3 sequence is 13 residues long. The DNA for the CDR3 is TGTGCCAGCAAGAGGGCAGGGGTTGAGGAGCAGTACTTC. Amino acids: CASKRAGVEEQYF.

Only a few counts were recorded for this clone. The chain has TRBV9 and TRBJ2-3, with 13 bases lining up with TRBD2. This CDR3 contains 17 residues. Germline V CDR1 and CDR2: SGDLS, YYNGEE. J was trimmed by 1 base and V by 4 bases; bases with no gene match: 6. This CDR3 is CASSTTSGRSGTDTQYF. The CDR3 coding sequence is TGTGCCAGCAGCACGACTAGCGGGAGGTCCGGCACAGATACGCAGTATTTT.

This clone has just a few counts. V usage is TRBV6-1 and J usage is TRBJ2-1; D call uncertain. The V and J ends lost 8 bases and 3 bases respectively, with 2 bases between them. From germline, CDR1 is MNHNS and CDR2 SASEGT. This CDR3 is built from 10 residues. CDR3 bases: TGTGCCAGCGGCTACAATGAGCAGTTCTTC. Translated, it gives CASGYNEQFF.

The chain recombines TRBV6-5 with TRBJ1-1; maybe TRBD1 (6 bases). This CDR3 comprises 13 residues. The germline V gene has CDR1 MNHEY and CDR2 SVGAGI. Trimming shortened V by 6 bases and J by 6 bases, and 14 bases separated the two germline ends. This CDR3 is CASRRQVGAEAFF. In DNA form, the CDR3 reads TGTGCCAGCAGACGACAGGTCGGAGCTGAAGCTTTCTTT.